This T cell receptor beta chain was obtained from a study of cytotoxic CD8 clonotypes in ibrutinib-treated CLL listed by TCRdb under 2021. Regarding the complete study: In this cohort, approximately 14 patients were treatment-naive and approximately twelve were relapsed/refractory, while around 17 had unmutated IGHV. Partial responses were observed in 24 patients and complete responses in 2; after a median follow-up of roughly 62 months, remission was maintained in approximately 14 patients and progression was observed in some twelve. Response samples were taken after a median of approximately 13 months on treatment, ranging from roughly 6 to 36 months. An average of 255,043 productive templates and tens of thousands of productive rearrangements was obtained per sample. Longitudinal samples were obtainable from about 30% of the roughly 86 participants in the trial. Cryopreserved peripheral blood mononuclear cells were collected before treatment, at response, and at either disease progression or sustained remission. All remission and progressive disease samples were collected while patients were still receiving ibrutinib. The paper's findings and limits, for the study overall: An increase in clonality was observed at ibrutinib response, with clonality remaining stable during sustained remission and falling back toward baseline at progression. Baseline clonality exceeded that of age-matched healthy donors and correlated strongly with circulating CD8+ T-cell counts. Public clonotypes were found to be uncommon and were observed to contract or remain stable during treatment; the increase in clonality was shown to reflect expansion of private clonotypes at ibrutinib response. Sampling times were not matched between patients in sustained remission and patients whose disease was progressing, and lymph node repertoires were not examined.

CDR1 and CDR2 are read off the germline V gene (reference sequence) as LNHDA and SQIVND. Trimming costs V 1 base and J 3 bases, and their ends lie 12 bases apart. CDR3 length: 15 amino acids, cysteine to phenylalanine. Here the CDR3 DNA is all that survives: 45 bases in frame from base 1. With regard to this clone: What antigen it recognizes has not been identified. No base qualities exist here, and no much larger clone lies one base off it.

The time point label for this specimen denotes: approximately 2 years on ibrutinib. For TCR beta library preparation, about 2 micrograms of genomic DNA were isolated from cryopreserved PBMCs. Longitudinal blood samples from CLL patients on ibrutinib monotherapy were analyzed using high-throughput TCR beta sequencing. The patients took part in an open-label, single-center phase 2 trial of ibrutinib monotherapy. The goal of deep resolution MiSeq sequencing was a depth between 1 in 1 million and 1 in 200,000 T cells, and coverage averaged 10x per clonotype. The immunoSEQ hsTCRB Kit was used to generate TCR beta libraries. Per the original workflow: The data were analyzed with ImmunoSEQ Analyzer and ImmunoSEQ Data Assistant, and V, D and J gene assignments followed IMGT definitions. Clonality, with values ranging from 0 to 1, was calculated as one minus the normalized Shannon entropy of productive rearrangement frequencies. Public clonotype analysis was restricted to overrepresented clonotypes comprising at least 0.05% of each patient's repertoire. Approximately 14 age-matched healthy donor repertoires from immuneACCESS served as clonality controls. In TCRdb, the immuneACCESS table is reduced to in-frame sequences with V and J assigned. These tables do not hold every clone; where another copy was compared, an unresolved V gene accounts for under half, and the others remain unexplained. That table is the source of V, J and clone size, and D and trimming were worked out from the DNA. The sample table holds about 160,000 clones, of which 84% were seen once. The top ten hold 4.6% of the sample.

The V gene is TRBV19 and the J gene is TRBJ1-1; the D gene lacks a confident call. Material: PBMCs, obtained after 24 months of ibrutinib treatment. The clonotype was recovered from a human donor with chronic lymphocytic leukemia. The CDR3 is CASSIGPIIDTEAFF. In nucleotides, the sequence is TGTGCCAGTAGTATAGGCCCGATCATCGACACTGAAGCTTTCTTT. The variable domain in full, with residues beyond the CDR3 obtained from the reference TRBV19 and TRBJ1-1 genes, is DGGITQSPKYLFRKEGQNVTLSCEQNLNHDAMYWYRQDPGQGLRLIYYSQIVNDFQKGDIAEGYSVSREKKESFPLTVTSAQKNPTAFYLCASSIGPIIDTEAFFGQGTRLTVV.